What follows are 8 T cell receptor beta chains derived from one specimen sequenced in a study of cytomegalovirus exposure and HLA in healthy donors. Vbeta (60) and Jbeta (13) primers were used in the PCR. The table came from immunoSEQ multiplex PCR; TCRdb's copy has only in-frame clones and leaves some out. The sample shows some 150,000 clones, about four fifths of them seen only once. The sequencing input was PBMCs. These receptors all stem from a woman between 45 and 60 years old in good health and CMV-seronegative.

This clone has a single count. The V and J genes are TRBV6-5 and TRBJ2-1, with 8 bases matching TRBD2. Losses at the gene ends were 3 bases for V and 10 bases for J; bases not matched to a gene: 14. This CDR3 comprises 16 residues. Germline loops: CDR1 MNHEY, CDR2 SVGAGI. The CDR3 is CASSYSGIAGGGEQFF. The CDR3 region has the DNA TGTGCCAGCAGTTATTCTGGTATCGCGGGAGGAGGAGAGCAGTTCTTC.

CDR3 in amino acids: CASSRGGVMDTQYF. The CDR3 DNA reads as TGTGCCAGCAGCCGGGGGGGGGTGATGGATACGCAGTATTTT. The chain employs TRBV6-1 and TRBJ2-3, with 8 bases matching TRBD2. The CDR3 covers 14 residues. Trimming cost V 6 bases and J 6 bases; bases outside gene matches: 8. Germline lookup yields CDR1 MNHNS and CDR2 SASEGT.

The chain recombines TRBV5-1 with TRBJ1-1; 7 positions agree with TRBD1. Germline values: CDR1 SGHRS, CDR2 YFSETQ. The junction had 3 bases not matched to a gene; V was cut back by 3 bases and J by 1 base. The CDR3 contains 14 residues. The CDR3 loop reads CASSSGTENTEAFF. CDR3 DNA sequence: TGCGCCAGCAGCTCGGGGACAGAGAACACTGAAGCTTTCTTT.

This clone came up a few times. The chain is built from TRBV30 and TRBJ1-2; D remains ambiguous. V lost 0 bases, J lost 2 bases, and 10 bases lay in between. In germline, CDR1 is GTSNPN, CDR2 SVGIG (reference sequence). The CDR3 covers 14 residues. For the CDR3, the DNA is TGTGCCTGGAGTGTACTGGCGGGGAACTATGGCTACACCTTC. Translated, it gives CAWSVLAGNYGYTF.

The V and J genes are TRBV19 and TRBJ2-5; D perhaps matches TRBD1 (6 bases). Trimming removed 3 bases from V and 5 bases from J, with 13 bases in between. The V gene's germline CDR1 is LNHDA and CDR2 SQIVND (reference sequence). The CDR3 loop spans 14 amino acids. DNA of the CDR3: TGTGCCAGTAGTATCAGAACAGGGTCGGAGACCCAGTACTTC. Protein product: CASSIRTGSETQYF.

V gene TRBV7-2 combines with J gene TRBJ2-5, with TRBD1 matching over 8 bases. The J call may be mistaken, given a closer DNA end match to TRBJ2-7. Per the germline V gene, CDR1 is SGHTA and CDR2 is FQGNSA. This CDR3 comprises 13 residues. Here the CDR3 reads CASSSTGGYEQYF. The CDR3 nucleotides are TGTGCCAGCAGCTCTACAGGGGGCTACGAGCAGTACTTC.

This rearrangement joins TRBV19 to TRBJ1-2, with D perhaps matching TRBD1 (6 bases). Trimming cost V 5 bases and J 0 bases, with 19 bases left between them. The germline gives CDR1 LNHDA, CDR2 SQIVND (reference sequence). This CDR3 has 17 residues. The CDR3 bases are TGTGCCAGTAGTGTGGCTCCCGGGACAAGAACTAACTATGGCTACACCTTC. Translation gives CASSVAPGTRTNYGYTF.

The V and J genes are TRBV5-4 and TRBJ1-2; D is uncertain. The CDR3 loop spans 13 amino acids. Germline V lookup: CDR1 SGHNT, CDR2 YYREEE (reference sequence). The V end was cut by 0 bases, the J end by 7 bases, with 10 bases between. The CDR3 protein is CASSLGVGSGYTF. Written as DNA, the CDR3 is TGTGCCAGCAGCTTGGGGGTTGGGAGTGGCTACACCTTC.